The 5 T cell receptor beta chains in this list originate from one sample, sequenced in a study of breast tumors, draining lymph nodes, adjacent tissues. Using its own MiXCR run on the multiplex PCR reads, TCRdb lists one record per CDR3 protein. The sample yields about 150,000 distinct CDR3 sequences, 30% to 35% seen once. Axillary draining lymph nodes of breast cancer patients supplied the node samples. Sequenced input: axillary lymph node tissue. The receptors stem from a female donor with breast cancer. Some clones in this sample may be carry-over from other donors' samples.

Concerning this clonotype: Its ends do not fully match the called genes, so a read error is possible. The gene calls are TRBV25-1 and TRBJ2-1, with 8 bases aligning to TRBD2. CDR1 MGHDK and CDR2 SYGVNS come from the germline V gene. This CDR3 is built from 16 residues. For the CDR3, the DNA is TGTGCTAGCAGTCAAAGTCAGAGCGGGGGATTCAATGAGCAGTTCTTC. Translation: CASSQSQSGGFNEQFF.

This clonotype was picked up many times. V gene TRBV5-6 combines with J gene TRBJ2-5; 7 bases fit TRBD1. Germline V gene lookup returns CDR1 SGHDT and CDR2 YYEEEE. The V gene end was trimmed by 2 bases and the J gene end by 5 bases; junction bases not matched to a gene: 12. The CDR3 totals 16 residues. CDR3 region: CASSFDGRQGRETQYF. CDR3 in DNA: TGTGCCAGCAGCTTCGACGGTAGACAGGGCCGGGAGACCCAGTACTTC.

In its sample, this clonotype was seen many times. This chain links TRBV7-9 with TRBJ1-2; the D is unclear. Germline CDR1 is SEHNR and CDR2 is FQNEAQ (reference sequence). Trimming pared 3 bases from V and 2 bases from J, leaving 7 bases between. CDR3 length: 13 amino acids. The CDR3 DNA reads as TGTGCCAGCAGCTTTACAGACAACTATGGCTACACCTTC. Residues: CASSFTDNYGYTF.

In this sample, this clonotype turned up many times. This chain links TRBV5-1 with TRBJ2-7; D might be TRBD2 (6 bases). The germline V gene has CDR1 SGHRS and CDR2 YFSETQ. This CDR3 is built from 16 residues. The germline V and J ends were trimmed by 4 bases and 5 bases, with 22 bases remaining between them. The CDR3 here is CASSLRASKDYNEQYF. For the CDR3, the DNA is TGCGCCAGCAGCCTGAGGGCGTCCAAGGACTATAACGAGCAGTACTTC.

J is TRBJ1-5 and V is TRBV12-3 or TRBV12-4; 8 bases agree with TRBD1. V lost 9 bases, J lost 5 bases, and 15 bases stayed unmatched. The CDR3 extends over 16 amino acids. The CDR3 nucleotides are TGTGCCAGTAGTATCACCTGGGACAGGTACCATCAGCCCCAGCATTTT. Amino acids: CASSITWDRYHQPQHF.